The 31 T cell receptor beta chains listed next were all sequenced from one sample in a study of HIV-infected children after antiretroviral therapy interruption. Treatment noted: PENTA 11 planned treatment interruption arm or continuous ART arm. The TCR library was built from RNA with a 3' RACE protocol and unique molecular identifiers. MiXCR, applied by TCRdb to the 3' RACE reads, yields one record per CDR3 protein. The sample shows about 4,000 distinct CDR3 sequences, about 4.8% of them seen only once. Specimen: CD45RO+ CD8+ T cells from PBMCs, pooled from several time points, collected from a donor given antiretroviral therapy, either interrupted or continuous. The sample's subset: memory CD8+ CD45RO+ CD45RA- T cells. The receptors originated from a pool of human donors with HIV.

This clonotype has a handful of counts. V usage is TRBV27 and J usage is TRBJ1-4; the D is unclear. The CDR3 loop spans 14 amino acids. Trimming removed 3 bases from V and 3 bases from J, with 8 bases in between. The germline V gene encodes CDR1 MNHEY and CDR2 SMNVEV (reference sequence). The CDR3: CASSFNGPNEKLFF. The CDR3, as DNA: TGTGCCAGCAGTTTCAACGGTCCTAATGAAAAACTGTTTTTT.

By sample fraction, this clonotype is large. This chain links TRBV4-1 with TRBJ2-1; 10 nucleotides align to TRBD2. Trimming cost V 2 bases and J 4 bases; bases outside gene matches: 2. Germline V gives CDR1 MGHRA, CDR2 YSYEKL. The CDR3 contains 15 residues. CDR3 coding DNA: TGCGCCAGCAGCCAACTAGCGGGAGCTTACAATGAGCAGTTCTTC. Translated, it gives CASSQLAGAYNEQFF.

In its sample, this clonotype was seen many times. V gene TRBV30 combines with J gene TRBJ2-2; D is uncertain. V lost 4 bases, J lost 3 bases, and 9 bases lay in between. The V gene's germline CDR1 is GTSNPN and CDR2 SVGIG (reference sequence). The CDR3 runs 13 residues. Here the CDR3 reads CAWNLRDTGELFF. The DNA of the CDR3 is TGTGCCTGGAACCTCAGAGACACCGGGGAGCTGTTTTTT. Full variable domain (outside the CDR3, taken from reference TRBV30 and TRBJ2-2): SQTIHQWPATLVQPVGSPLSLECTVEGTSNPNLYWYRQAAGRGLQLLFYSVGIGQISSEVPQNLSASRPQDRQFILSSKKLLLSDSGFYLCAWNLRDTGELFFGEGSRLTVL.

There are many counts of this clonotype. V gene TRBV27 combines with J gene TRBJ2-1; 7 positions match TRBD1. Per the germline V gene, CDR1 is MNHEY and CDR2 is SMNVEV (reference sequence). The CDR3 contains 14 residues. J was trimmed by 4 bases and V by 2 bases; bases with no gene match: 2. The CDR3 spells CASSLKGAYNEQFF. CDR3 in DNA: TGTGCCAGCAGTTTAAAGGGGGCGTACAATGAGCAGTTCTTC.

This clonotype was observed many times. V usage is TRBV6-4 and J usage is TRBJ2-1; 9 positions match TRBD2. The ends lost 6 bases at V and 10 bases at J; junction bases unmatched: 7. The CDR3 consists of 13 residues. CDR1 is MRHNA and CDR2 is SNTAGT in the germline V gene. The CDR3 loop is CASSAGTSNEQFF. CDR3 coding DNA: TGTGCCAGCAGCGCCGGGACTAGCAACGAGCAGTTCTTC.

There are many counts of this clonotype. The chain links TRBV7-9 to TRBJ2-1; D is perhaps TRBD1 or TRBD2 (5 bases each). This CDR3 is built from 15 residues. Germline V CDR1 and CDR2: SEHNR, FQNEAQ (reference sequence). Trimming pared 4 bases from V and 6 bases from J, leaving 16 bases between. The CDR3 nucleotides are TGTGCCAGCAGCTCCCCGGGGCAGTGGGGCAATGAGCAGTTCTTC. Translation gives CASSSPGQWGNEQFF.

The rearrangement uses TRBV29-1 and TRBJ2-5; D is possibly TRBD1 (6 bases). V lost 5 bases and J 2 bases, leaving 18 bases between the germline ends. The CDR3 loop spans 15 amino acids. Per the germline V gene, CDR1 is SQVTM and CDR2 is ANQGSEA. CDR3 residues: CSVYSTGRTQETQYF. The CDR3 DNA sequence: TGCAGCGTTTATTCGACAGGCCGAACGCAAGAGACCCAGTACTTC.

In this sample, this clonotype turned up many times. The chain couples TRBV2 to TRBJ1-4; D uncertain. Trimming shortened V by 4 bases and J by 7 bases, and 28 bases separated the two germline ends. The CDR3 runs 19 residues. CDR1 is SNHLY, CDR2 FYNNEI, per germline. The DNA for the CDR3 is TGTGCCAGCAGTGGTTTCCTCCTTCCAGACCTCCTGGGCGGTGAAAAACTGTTTTTT. It yields the protein CASSGFLLPDLLGGEKLFF.

This clonotype is judged medium-sized (0.01 to 0.1%). The chain joins TRBV20-1 to TRBJ2-7; 11 positions match TRBD2. The CDR3 totals 15 residues. Germline CDR1 reads DFQATT; CDR2 reads SNEGSKA (reference sequence). Trimming removed 5 bases from V and 4 bases from J; junction bases left unmatched: 10. The chain's CDR3 is CSARPTSGILYEQYF. CDR3 nucleotides: TGCAGTGCTCGCCCGACTAGCGGGATTCTATACGAGCAGTACTTC.

This clonotype is deemed medium-sized. V is TRBV12-3 or TRBV12-4 and J is TRBJ1-3; D call uncertain. The CDR3 contains 14 residues. V was shortened by 5 bases and J by 0 bases, with 8 bases between the two germline ends. The CDR3 coding sequence is TGTGCCAGCAGTCCCCGGGTCTCTGGAAACACCATATATTTT. It is translated as CASSPRVSGNTIYF.

The chain recombines TRBV29-1 with TRBJ2-3; 7 positions match TRBD1. The CDR3 has 15 residues. CDR1 and CDR2 (germline): SQVTM, ANQGSEA. The junction had 8 bases not matched to a gene; V was cut back by 3 bases and J by 2 bases. CDR3 in DNA: TGCAGCGTTGATTCCGGGACAGTCCTCACAGATACGCAGTATTTT. Its protein product is CSVDSGTVLTDTQYF.

This clonotype was observed at least ten times. V and J are TRBV7-8 and TRBJ2-1; 11 bases agree with TRBD2. J lost 1 base, V lost 1 base, and 6 bases had no gene match. CDR3 size: 18 residues. Germline V CDR1 and CDR2: SGHVS, FQNEAQ. This CDR3 reads CASSLVAGGRVSYNEQFF. The CDR3 nucleotides are TGTGCCAGCAGCTTAGTAGCGGGGGGGCGGGTTTCCTACAATGAGCAGTTCTTC.

This clonotype was seen many times. The rearrangement uses TRBV5-4 and TRBJ2-5, with D possibly TRBD2 on 7 matching bases. Per the germline V gene, CDR1 is SGHNT and CDR2 is YYREEE (reference sequence). The CDR3 covers 16 residues. V was pared by 0 bases and J by 2 bases, with 14 bases between. CDR3 protein: CASSLVRGGVQETQYF. CDR3 sequence (DNA): TGTGCCAGCAGCTTGGTTCGAGGGGGGGTGCAAGAGACCCAGTACTTC.

Ten or more counts support this clonotype. The rearrangement joins TRBV20-1 to TRBJ2-1; D ambiguous. This CDR3 is built from 13 residues. V lost 5 bases to trimming and J lost 8 bases, with 16 bases between them. Germline V gene sequence: CDR1 DFQATT, CDR2 SNEGSKA (reference sequence). CDR3 sequence reads: CSALGYVVHEQFF. The CDR3 bases are TGCAGTGCTTTGGGGTACGTGGTCCATGAGCAGTTCTTC.

The V call is TRBV28, the J call TRBJ2-7; 11 bases align to TRBD1. CDR3 length: 15 residues. Germline V lookup: CDR1 MDHEN, CDR2 SYDVKM. V lost 4 bases and J lost 0; bases outside the gene matches: 2. In nucleotides, the CDR3 is TGTGCCAGCAGTTGGACAGGGGGCAGCTCCTACGAGCAGTACTTC. Its translation: CASSWTGGSSYEQYF.

This clonotype came up many times. The gene calls are TRBV6-1 and TRBJ1-3; D unresolved. The V gene lost 3 bases and the J gene lost 0 bases, with 6 bases spanning the gap. CDR3 length: 14 amino acids. Germline CDR1 MNHNS, CDR2 SASEGT. CDR3 bases: TGTGCCAGCAGTGATGGTGCCTCTGGAAACACCATATATTTT. It is translated as CASSDGASGNTIYF.

This clonotype showed up many times. CDR3 in DNA: TGTGCCAGCAGCAGCCCGGGGGGGCAAAACAATGAGCAGTTCTTC. This translates into CASSSPGGQNNEQFF. The chain links TRBV5-5 to TRBJ2-1; 8 bases align to TRBD2. Germline V gene data show CDR1 as SGHKS and CDR2 as YYEKEE (reference sequence). The ends lost 4 bases at V and 5 bases at J; junction bases unmatched: 8. The length of the CDR3 is 15 residues.

As regards this clonotype: Sequence at one end of the junction differs from germline and may be a read error. The V call is TRBV19, the J call TRBJ2-1; 7 bases line up with TRBD2. The CDR3 has 14 residues. Per the germline V gene, CDR1 is LNHDA and CDR2 is SQIVND (reference sequence). The CDR3 sequence: CARSIAGAHNEQFF. In nucleotides, the CDR3 is TGTGCCCGTAGTATCGCGGGAGCCCACAATGAGCAGTTCTTC.

This clonotype showed up just a few times. This sequence joins TRBV7-3 and TRBJ2-1, with a possible D match to TRBD1 (6 bases). CDR1 is SGHTA and CDR2 is FQGTGA in the germline V gene. The CDR3 contains 13 residues. V gave up 5 bases and J gave up 6 bases, with 11 bases separating them. The CDR3: CASSPDSGNEQFF. As DNA, the CDR3 is TGTGCCAGCAGCCCGGACAGTGGCAATGAGCAGTTCTTC.

This clonotype was found many times. The rearrangement joins TRBV20-1 to TRBJ1-4; perhaps TRBD1 as D (5 bases). The V and J ends lost 3 bases and 4 bases respectively, with 21 bases between them. This CDR3 contains 17 residues. The germline V gene encodes CDR1 DFQATT and CDR2 SNEGSKA (reference sequence). The CDR3 protein is CSASPLTDDRNNEKLFF. CDR3 nucleotide sequence: TGCAGTGCTAGTCCCCTCACTGATGACAGAAATAATGAAAAACTGTTTTTT.

Within the sample, this clonotype is medium-sized. V usage is TRBV14 and J usage is TRBJ2-1; possible D gene TRBD1, 6 bases. The CDR3 totals 15 residues. Trimming stripped 0 bases from V and 8 bases from J, with 14 bases between. Germline CDR1 reads SGHDN; CDR2 reads FVKESK. This CDR3 reads CASSQEQGNWYEQFF. The CDR3 nucleotides read TGTGCCAGCAGCCAAGAGCAGGGGAATTGGTATGAGCAGTTCTTC.

This clonotype was seen repeatedly, ten times or more. The chain employs TRBV6-5 and TRBJ2-1, with 10 positions matching TRBD2. This CDR3 is 15 amino acids long. Germline CDR1 and CDR2: MNHEY and SVGAGI. After removal of 6 bases from V and 7 bases from J, the junction contained 9 bases not matched to a gene. The CDR3 DNA is TGTGCCAGCAGGGAGCGGGGGGGCCTAAGGAATGAGCAGTTCTTC. The encoded protein is CASRERGGLRNEQFF.

By sample share, this clonotype is medium-sized (0.01 to 0.1%). The genes are TRBV10-2 and TRBJ2-5; TRBD2 matches at 7 bases. The V and J ends lost 0 bases and 5 bases, in that order; junction bases with no gene match: 18. The CDR3 extends over 19 amino acids. The germline gives CDR1 WSHSY, CDR2 SAAADI. CDR3 residues: CASSESRGSGMRDWETQYF. DNA for the CDR3: TGCGCCAGCAGTGAGTCTCGCGGGAGTGGAATGAGAGACTGGGAGACCCAGTACTTC.

This clonotype was counted many times. The chain links TRBV6-1 to TRBJ2-6; 8 bases are shared with TRBD1. This CDR3 spans 16 amino acids. Germline V gene sequence: CDR1 MNHNS, CDR2 SASEGT. V lost 4 bases and J lost 1; bases outside the gene matches: 3. CDR3 loop: CASSARTGSGANVLTF. CDR3 bases: TGTGCCAGCAGTGCCAGGACAGGGTCTGGGGCCAACGTCCTGACTTTC.

By share, this clonotype counts as medium-sized. V and J are TRBV2 and TRBJ2-1; 15 bases align to TRBD2. The ends lost 5 bases at V and 8 bases at J; junction bases unmatched: 4. CDR3 length: 15 residues. Germline lookup yields CDR1 SNHLY and CDR2 FYNNEI. The CDR3 protein is CASSRTSGRADEQFF. The CDR3 DNA sequence: TGTGCCAGCAGTAGGACTAGCGGGAGGGCCGATGAGCAGTTCTTC.

This clonotype is labeled as medium-sized (0.01 to 0.1%). V is TRBV3-1 and J is TRBJ1-3; no clear D gene. The CDR3 is 17 residues long. Germline CDR1 is LGHDT and CDR2 is YNNKEL (reference sequence). Trimming left V 1 base short and J 0 bases short, with 13 bases between. CDR3: CASSQVGNWSSGNTIYF. Here the CDR3 DNA reads TGTGCCAGCAGCCAAGTGGGTAATTGGAGCTCTGGAAACACCATATATTTT.

The chain recombines TRBV6-2 or TRBV6-3 with TRBJ2-6; the D gene is possibly TRBD1 (5 bases). The CDR3 totals 15 residues. Deletions cut 7 bases from V and 0 bases from J, with 10 bases between. Per germline, CDR1 MNHEY and CDR2 SVGEGT. CDR3 DNA: TGTGCCAGCACCCCCGACAGCTCTGGGGCCAACGTCCTGACTTTC. Its translation: CASTPDSSGANVLTF.

By frequency in the sample, this clonotype is medium-sized. J is TRBJ2-7 and V is TRBV4-1; D might be TRBD1 (5 bases). Looked up from germline, CDR1 is MGHRA and CDR2 is YSYEKL. The CDR3 is made up of 12 amino acids. V lost 3 bases and J lost 6, with 9 bases in between. The chain's CDR3 is CASSHPRGEQYF. CDR3 coding DNA: TGCGCCAGCAGCCACCCTAGGGGCGAGCAGTACTTC.

The genes are TRBV9 and TRBJ1-1; unclear D gene. Trimming took off 0 bases at V and 0 bases at J, with 9 bases between the two ends. Germline CDR1 reads SGDLS; CDR2 reads YYNGEE. The CDR3 sequence is 15 residues long. Here the CDR3 DNA reads TGTGCCAGCAGCGTAGATCCAGACCTGAACACTGAAGCTTTCTTT. As protein: CASSVDPDLNTEAFF.

By sample fraction, this clonotype is medium-sized. This sequence joins TRBV12-3 or TRBV12-4 and TRBJ1-1; 9 bases agree with TRBD1. The CDR3 runs 14 residues. V shed 8 bases and J 10 bases; nucleotides not matched to a gene: 14. CDR3 in amino acids: CASLRRDREGVAFF. The CDR3 nucleotides are TGTGCCAGCCTGCGGAGGGACAGGGAGGGGGTAGCTTTCTTT.

V usage is TRBV20-1 and J usage is TRBJ2-1; D not certain. This CDR3 is built from 11 residues. The germline CDR1 and CDR2 sequences are DFQATT and SNEGSKA (reference sequence). Trimming stripped 0 bases from V and 14 bases from J, with 11 bases between. Here the CDR3 DNA reads TGCAGTGCTAGAGATGGGATAGCTAAGTTCTTC. Its protein is CSARDGIAKFF.